The T cell receptor (beta chain) under discussion was sequenced for a study of OX40 agonist ivuxolimab in advanced cancers. Notes on the study in general: Average numbers of expanded clones were greater in CD8+ T cells than in CD4+.

About this clone itself: Its antigen is unidentified. Sequence at one end of the junction differs from germline and may be a read error.

Germline CDR1 GTSNPN, CDR2 SVGIG (reference sequence). This CDR3 is 14 amino acids long. The method was immunoSEQ multiplex PCR; TCRdb's version includes in-frame clones alone and lacks a portion of them. The sample lists about 48,000 clones; around nine tenths were seen once. The rearrangement uses TRBV30 and TRBJ2-3; 8 nucleotides line up with TRBD2. Here the sequenced sample was CD4+ or CD8+ T cells sorted from blood, taken in a trial of the OX40 agonist ivuxolimab. The sequence was collected from an adult with an advanced solid tumor such as melanoma, head and neck, liver or kidney cancer. The CDR3 DNA is TGTGCCCGGAGCACTAGCGGAGGCACAGATACGCAGTATTTT. Translated: CARSTSGGTDTQYF.